The entry below gives a single T cell receptor beta chain sequence along with its context. This entry comes from a study of blood T cell repertoires in COVID-19. Overall study context: The United States, Italy and Spain provided the acute and convalescent COVID-19 samples.

This CDR3 spans 13 amino acids. Trimming stripped 2 bases from V and 7 bases from J, with 11 bases between. CDR1 and CDR2 (germline): MDHEN, SYDVKM. Method: immunoSEQ multiplex PCR; TCRdb's copy keeps in-frame clones and lacks some. The sample lists a few hundred thousand clones; approximately 90% were seen once. Cohort allocation depended upon clinical history that participants reported. The chain joins TRBV28 to TRBJ1-2; D gene uncertain. This clonotype originated in a woman aged 18-29 years who had recovered from COVID-19. Source material: PBMCs or T cells enriched from blood (not recorded which). The CDR3 region has the DNA TGTGCCAGCAGTTTACAGGCCTCTTCTGGCTACACCTTC. Amino acid sequence: CASSLQASSGYTF.